What follows is one T cell receptor beta chain and its context. Its antigen remains unknown. Exclusion of a patient followed from autoimmune disease history or systemic immunosuppression. The sample belongs to a study of OX40 agonist ivuxolimab in advanced cancers. Findings and caveats of the study: Normalized expansion of T-cell clones was also low for some nonresponders.

This table comes from immunoSEQ multiplex PCR, and its TCRdb copy is limited to in-frame clones, with some not included. The table includes about 72,000 clones, more than 80% detected once. The specimen comprised CD4+ or CD8+ T cells sorted from blood, sampled in a trial of the OX40 agonist ivuxolimab. The sequence was collected from an adult with an advanced solid tumor such as melanoma, head and neck, liver or kidney cancer.

This CDR3 reads CASTLAGVFAGELFF. The CDR3 DNA reads TGCGCCAGCACTTTAGCGGGAGTTTTCGCCGGGGAGCTGTTTTTT. This chain uses TRBV10-2 with TRBJ2-2, with TRBD2 matching 9 bases. The CDR3 covers 15 residues. Germline CDR1 WSHSY, CDR2 SAAADI. J lost 6 bases, V lost 7 bases, and 9 bases had no gene match.